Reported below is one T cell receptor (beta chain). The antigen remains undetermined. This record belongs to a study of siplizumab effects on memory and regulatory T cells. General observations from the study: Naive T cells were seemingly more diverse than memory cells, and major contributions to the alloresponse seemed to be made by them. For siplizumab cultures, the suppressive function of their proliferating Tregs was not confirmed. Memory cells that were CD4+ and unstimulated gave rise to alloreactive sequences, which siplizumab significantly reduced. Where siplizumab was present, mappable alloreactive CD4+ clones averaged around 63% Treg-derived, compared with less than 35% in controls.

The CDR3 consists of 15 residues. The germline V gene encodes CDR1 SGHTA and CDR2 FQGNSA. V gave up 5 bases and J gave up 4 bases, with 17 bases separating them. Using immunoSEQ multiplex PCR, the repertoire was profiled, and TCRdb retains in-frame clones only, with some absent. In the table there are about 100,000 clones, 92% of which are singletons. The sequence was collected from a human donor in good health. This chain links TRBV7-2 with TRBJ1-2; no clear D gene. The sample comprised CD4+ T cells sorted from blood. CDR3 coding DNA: TGTGCCAGCAGCGCAACGGGCCTCTCCCTCTATGGCTACACCTTC. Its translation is CASSATGLSLYGYTF.